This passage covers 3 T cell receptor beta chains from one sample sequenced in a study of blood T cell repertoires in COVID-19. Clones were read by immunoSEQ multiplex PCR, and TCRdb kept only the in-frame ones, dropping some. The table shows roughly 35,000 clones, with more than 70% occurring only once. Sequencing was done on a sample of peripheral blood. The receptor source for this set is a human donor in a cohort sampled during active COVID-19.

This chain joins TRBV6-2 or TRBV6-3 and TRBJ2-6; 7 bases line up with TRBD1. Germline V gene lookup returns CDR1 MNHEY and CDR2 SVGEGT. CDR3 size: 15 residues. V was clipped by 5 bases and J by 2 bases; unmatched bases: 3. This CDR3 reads CASSPTGTGANVLTF. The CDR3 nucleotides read TGTGCCAGCAGTCCGACAGGGACTGGGGCCAACGTCCTGACTTTC.

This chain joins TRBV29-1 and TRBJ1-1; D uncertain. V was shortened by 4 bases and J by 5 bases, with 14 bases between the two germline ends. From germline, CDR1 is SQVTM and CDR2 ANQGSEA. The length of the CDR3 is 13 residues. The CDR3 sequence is CSVGAGVMTEAFF. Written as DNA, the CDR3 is TGCAGCGTTGGGGCGGGCGTGATGACTGAAGCTTTCTTT. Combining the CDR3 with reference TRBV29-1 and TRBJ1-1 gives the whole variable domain SAVISQKPSRDICQRGTSLTIQCQVDSQVTMMFWYRQQPGQSLTLIATANQGSEATYESGFVIDKFPISRPNLTFSTLTVSNMSPEDSSIYLCSVGAGVMTEAFFGQGTRLTVV.

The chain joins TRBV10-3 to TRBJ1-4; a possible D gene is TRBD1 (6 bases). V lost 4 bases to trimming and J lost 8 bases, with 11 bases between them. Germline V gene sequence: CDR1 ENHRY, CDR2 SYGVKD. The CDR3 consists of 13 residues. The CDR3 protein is CAISGQVNEKLFF. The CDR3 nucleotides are TGTGCCATCAGTGGACAGGTCAACGAAAAACTGTTTTTT.